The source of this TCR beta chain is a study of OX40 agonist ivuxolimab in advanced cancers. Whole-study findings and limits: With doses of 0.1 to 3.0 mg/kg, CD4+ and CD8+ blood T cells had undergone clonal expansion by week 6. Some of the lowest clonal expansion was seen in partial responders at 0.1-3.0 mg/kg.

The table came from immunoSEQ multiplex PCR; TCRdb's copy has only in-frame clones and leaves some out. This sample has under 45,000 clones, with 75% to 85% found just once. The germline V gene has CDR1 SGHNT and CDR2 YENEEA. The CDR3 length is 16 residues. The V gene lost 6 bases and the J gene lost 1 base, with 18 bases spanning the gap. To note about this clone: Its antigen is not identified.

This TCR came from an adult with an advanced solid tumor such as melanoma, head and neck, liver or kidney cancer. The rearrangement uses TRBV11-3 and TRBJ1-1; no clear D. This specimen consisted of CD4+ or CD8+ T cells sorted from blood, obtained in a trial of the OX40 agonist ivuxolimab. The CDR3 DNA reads TGTGCCAGCAGTTCCTGGCCTCGCCGAGGGAACACTGAAGCTTTCTTT. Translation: CASSSWPRRGNTEAFF.